This T cell receptor (beta chain) was recovered during a study of CD8+CD57+ T cells in acquired aplastic anemia. The template used for profiling TCR beta VDJ and CDR3 was genomic DNA. In TCRdb, the reads were re-called with MiXCR into one record per CDR3 protein. The top ten hold around 28% of the sample, which has some 210,000 distinct CDR3 sequences, roughly 57% seen once. The germline V gene encodes CDR1 SGHTA and CDR2 FQGTGA. The CDR3 sequence is 14 residues long. J was trimmed by 10 bases and V by 5 bases; bases with no gene match: 7. The receptor was isolated from a human donor in good health. Material for sequencing was sorted CD4+, CD8+, or CD8+CD57+ T cells (not recorded which) from PBMCs. J is TRBJ1-6 and V is TRBV7-3; TRBD1 matches 8 bases. The CDR3 nucleotides are TGTGCCAGCAGCGGGACAGGACTAGGATCACCCCTCCACTTT. Encoded protein: CASSGTGLGSPLHF.